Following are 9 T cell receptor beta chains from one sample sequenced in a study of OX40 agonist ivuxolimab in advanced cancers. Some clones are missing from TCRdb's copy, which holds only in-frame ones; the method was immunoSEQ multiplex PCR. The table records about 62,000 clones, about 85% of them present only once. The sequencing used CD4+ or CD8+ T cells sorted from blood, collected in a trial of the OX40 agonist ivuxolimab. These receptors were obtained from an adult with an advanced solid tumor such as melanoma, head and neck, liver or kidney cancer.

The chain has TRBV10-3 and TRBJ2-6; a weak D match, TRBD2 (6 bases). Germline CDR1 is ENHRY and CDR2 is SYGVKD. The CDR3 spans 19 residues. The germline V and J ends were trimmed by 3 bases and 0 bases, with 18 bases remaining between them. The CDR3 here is CAISETWLAQLSGANVLTF. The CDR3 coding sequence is TGTGCCATCAGTGAAACGTGGCTAGCGCAACTCTCTGGGGCCAACGTCCTGACTTTC.

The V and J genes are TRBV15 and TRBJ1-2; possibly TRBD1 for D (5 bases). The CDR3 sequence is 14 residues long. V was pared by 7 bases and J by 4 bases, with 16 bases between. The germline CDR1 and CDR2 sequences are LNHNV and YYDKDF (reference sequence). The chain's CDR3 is CATNPGGQGYGYTF. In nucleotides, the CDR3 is TGTGCCACCAACCCGGGTGGACAAGGCTATGGCTACACCTTC.

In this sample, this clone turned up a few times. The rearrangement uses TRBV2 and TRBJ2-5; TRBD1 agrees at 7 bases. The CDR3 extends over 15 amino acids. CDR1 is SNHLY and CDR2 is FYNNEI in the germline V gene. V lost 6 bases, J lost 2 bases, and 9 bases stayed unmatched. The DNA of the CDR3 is TGTGCCAGCAGACTCGACAGGGTGGGACAAGAGACCCAGTACTTC. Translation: CASRLDRVGQETQYF.

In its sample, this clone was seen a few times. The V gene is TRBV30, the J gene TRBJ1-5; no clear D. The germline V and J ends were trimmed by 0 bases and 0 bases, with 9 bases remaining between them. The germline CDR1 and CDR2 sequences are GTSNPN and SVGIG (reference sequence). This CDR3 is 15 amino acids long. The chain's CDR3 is CAWSVGSVSNQPQHF. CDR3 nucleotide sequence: TGTGCCTGGAGTGTGGGGTCAGTTAGCAATCAGCCCCAGCATTTT.

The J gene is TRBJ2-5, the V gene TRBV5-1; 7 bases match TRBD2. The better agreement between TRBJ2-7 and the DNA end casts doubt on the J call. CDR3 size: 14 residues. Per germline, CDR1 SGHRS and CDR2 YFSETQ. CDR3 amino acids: CASSPAGRAYEQYF. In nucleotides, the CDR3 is TGCGCCAGCAGCCCTGCTGGGAGGGCCTACGAGCAGTACTTC.

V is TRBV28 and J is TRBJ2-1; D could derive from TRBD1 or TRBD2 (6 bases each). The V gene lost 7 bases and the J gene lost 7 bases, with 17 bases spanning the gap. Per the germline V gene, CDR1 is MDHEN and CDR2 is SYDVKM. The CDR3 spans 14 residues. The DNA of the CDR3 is TGTGCCAGCACGACCTTTGGGGGGCAAAATGAGCAGTTCTTC. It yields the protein CASTTFGGQNEQFF.

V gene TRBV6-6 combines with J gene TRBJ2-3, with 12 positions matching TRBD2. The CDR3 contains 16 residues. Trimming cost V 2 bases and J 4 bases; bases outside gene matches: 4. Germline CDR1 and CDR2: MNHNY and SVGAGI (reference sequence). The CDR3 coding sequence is TGTGCCAGCAGTTACCTAGCGGGGGGGCCTGCAGATACGCAGTATTTT. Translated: CASSYLAGGPADTQYF.

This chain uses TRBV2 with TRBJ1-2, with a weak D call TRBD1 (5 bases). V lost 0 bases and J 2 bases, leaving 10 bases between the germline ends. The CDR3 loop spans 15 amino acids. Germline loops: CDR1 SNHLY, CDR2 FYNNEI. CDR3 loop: CASSEAQGSNYGYTF. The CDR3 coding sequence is TGTGCCAGCAGTGAAGCGCAGGGTAGCAACTATGGCTACACCTTC.

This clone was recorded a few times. CDR3 DNA: TGTGCCAGTAGTATGAGGGGCAGGACTAGCGGGATCTATGAGCAGTTCTTC. Amino acid sequence: CASSMRGRTSGIYEQFF. The rearrangement links TRBV19 to TRBJ2-1; 12 positions match TRBD2. J was trimmed by 8 bases and V by 3 bases; bases with no gene match: 11. The CDR3 loop spans 17 amino acids. Germline CDR1 reads LNHDA; CDR2 reads SQIVND (reference sequence).